The clone carrying this TCR beta chain is a singleton in its sample. The data are from a study of T-cell reconstitution after alpha-beta-depleted transplantation in children. V shed 3 bases and J shed 7 bases, with 9 bases lying between them. Germline-derived CDR1 and CDR2 are LGHDT and YNNKEL (reference sequence). The CDR3 totals 13 residues. Researchers prepared the TCRbeta library using unique molecular identifiers, the study reports. Using its own MiXCR run on the PCR reads, TCRdb lists one record per CDR3 protein. The data show about 540,000 distinct CDR3 sequences, around 17% seen once. V is TRBV3-1 and J is TRBJ2-2, with D maybe TRBD2 (5 bases). Source: PBMCs from the stem cell graft donor, taken from the stem cell graft. This receptor was identified in a human donor who donated a stem cell graft to a child with acute lymphoblastic leukemia. This CDR3 is CASSQGAFGELFF. The CDR3 DNA sequence: TGTGCCAGCAGCCAGGGAGCGTTCGGGGAGCTGTTTTTT.